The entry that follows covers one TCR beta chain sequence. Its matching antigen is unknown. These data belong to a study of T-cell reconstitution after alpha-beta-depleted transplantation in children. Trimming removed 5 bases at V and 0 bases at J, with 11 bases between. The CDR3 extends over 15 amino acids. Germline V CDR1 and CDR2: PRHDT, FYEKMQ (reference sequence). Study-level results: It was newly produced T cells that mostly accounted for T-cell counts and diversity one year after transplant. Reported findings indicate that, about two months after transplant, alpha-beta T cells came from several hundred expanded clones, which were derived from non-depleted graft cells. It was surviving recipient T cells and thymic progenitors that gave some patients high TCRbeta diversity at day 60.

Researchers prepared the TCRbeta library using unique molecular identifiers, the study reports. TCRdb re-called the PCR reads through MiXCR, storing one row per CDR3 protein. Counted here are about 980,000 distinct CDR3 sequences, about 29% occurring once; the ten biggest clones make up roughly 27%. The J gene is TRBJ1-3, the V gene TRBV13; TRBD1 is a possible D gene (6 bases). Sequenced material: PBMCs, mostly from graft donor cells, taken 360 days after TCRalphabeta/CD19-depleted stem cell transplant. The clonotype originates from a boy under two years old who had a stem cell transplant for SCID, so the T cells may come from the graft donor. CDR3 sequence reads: CASSRGGTSGNTIYF. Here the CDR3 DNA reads TGTGCCAGCAGCCGAGGGGGGACCTCTGGAAACACCATATATTTT.